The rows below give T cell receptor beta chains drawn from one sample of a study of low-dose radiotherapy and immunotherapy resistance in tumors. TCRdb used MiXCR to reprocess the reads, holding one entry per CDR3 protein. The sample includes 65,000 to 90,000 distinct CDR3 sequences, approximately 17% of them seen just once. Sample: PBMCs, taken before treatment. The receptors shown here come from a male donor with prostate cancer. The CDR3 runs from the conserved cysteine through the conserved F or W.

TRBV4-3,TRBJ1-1,CASSQEGWNTEAFF
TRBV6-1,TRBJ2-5,CASSAPPGRGWGETQYF
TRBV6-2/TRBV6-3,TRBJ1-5,CASNGQINQPQHF
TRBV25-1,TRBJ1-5,CASSDFRGDQPQHF
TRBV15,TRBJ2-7,CATSRGGLGNYEQYF
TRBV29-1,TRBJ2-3,CSSLGPDTQYF
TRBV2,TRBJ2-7,CASSEKATGREQYF
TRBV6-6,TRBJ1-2,CASSYSGTGGYTF
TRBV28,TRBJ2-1,CASILSTGSLGEQFF
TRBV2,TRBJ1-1,CASRKDSMNTEAFF
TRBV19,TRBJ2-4,CASSKRTELAKNIQYF
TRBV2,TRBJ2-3,CASTGTSVRTDTQYF
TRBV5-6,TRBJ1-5,CASSLGTGASSNQPQHF
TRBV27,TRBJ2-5,CASRSGQGQETQYF
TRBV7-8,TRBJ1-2,CASSLSAGQFYGYTF
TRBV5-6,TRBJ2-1,CASSLVGGGEQFF
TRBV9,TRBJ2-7,CASSVEASSYEQYF
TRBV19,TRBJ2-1,CASKAYSYNEQFF
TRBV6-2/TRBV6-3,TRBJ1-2,CASSYSMLSGARGYTF
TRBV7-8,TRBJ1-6,CASSLGGGRLAPLHF
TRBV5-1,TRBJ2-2,CASSQTQGVTGELFF
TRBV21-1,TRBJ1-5,CASSKDSQGNQPQHF
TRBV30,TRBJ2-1,CAWSVVRGRGAFF
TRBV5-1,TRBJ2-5,CASSLLGDQETQYF
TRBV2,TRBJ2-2,CASSVENTGELFF
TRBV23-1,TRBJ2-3,CASSQSSGVWGTQYF
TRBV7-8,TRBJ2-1,CASSPSGISSYNEQFF
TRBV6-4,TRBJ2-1,CASSDWWTSSYNEQFF
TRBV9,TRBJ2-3,CASSVSTSQDTQYF
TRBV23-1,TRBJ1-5,CASSLDRVPGQPGYQPQHF
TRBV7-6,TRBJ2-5,CASSLQETQYF
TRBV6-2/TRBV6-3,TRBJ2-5,CDSSRLAGGRQETQYF
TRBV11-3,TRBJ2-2,CASSLEGRQEGGGGELFF
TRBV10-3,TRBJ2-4,CAISDPLAGAKNIQYF
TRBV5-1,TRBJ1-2,CASSSGQSPYGYTF
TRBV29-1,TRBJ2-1,CSGGQPQREQFF
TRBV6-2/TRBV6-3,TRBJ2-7,CASKPGQAAYEQYF
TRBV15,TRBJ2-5,CATSPGLSQETQYF
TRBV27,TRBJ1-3,CASSSTGFGNTIYF
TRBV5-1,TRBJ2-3,CASSLDGGVTDTQYF
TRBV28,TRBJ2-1,CASSFPPPSNEQFF
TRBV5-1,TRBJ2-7,CASTDSGRGYEQYF
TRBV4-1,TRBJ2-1,CASSQERLARSSYNEQFF
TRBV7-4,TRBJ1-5,CASSPPGGIGNQPQHF
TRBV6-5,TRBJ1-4,CASSPLATNEKLFF
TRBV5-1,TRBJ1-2,CASSIGTVSNYDGYTF
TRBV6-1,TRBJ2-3,CASSEARGSVDTQYF
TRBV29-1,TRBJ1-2,CSVGTARPTNYGYTF
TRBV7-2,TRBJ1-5,CASTNSLQPQHF